The 20 T cell receptor beta chains given below trace back to one sample, sequenced in a study of beta chain features in type 1 diabetes (dated by TCRdb to the late 2010s). Library creation used the immunoSEQ multiplex PCR assay. The entire amount of isolated RNA was reverse transcribed using the High Capacity cDNA Reverse Transcription Kit, so the sequenced TCRB transcripts were expressed ones. TCRdb limited this immuneACCESS table to in-frame rearrangements with V and J called. A share of clones is missing; checked studies link under half to unresolved V genes, and the rest is unexplained. For this sample there are a few hundred thousand clones; around 15% appear just once. Of the sample, approximately 7% is held by the ten largest clones. Sequenced material: central memory CD4+ T cells from blood. The receptor source for this set is a man aged 25-45 years in good health.

This clone turned up a few times. V usage is TRBV5-1 and J usage is TRBJ2-5; D not certain. The J call may be in error: the DNA end matches TRBJ2-7 better. The CDR3 contains 14 residues. From germline, CDR1 is SGHRS and CDR2 YFSETQ. The CDR3 reads CASSLVASNYEQYF. The CDR3 bases are TGCGCCAGCAGCTTGGTAGCCAGTAACTACGAGCAGTACTTC.

The chain employs TRBV27 and TRBJ2-7, with D unresolved. The CDR3 has 13 residues. In germline, CDR1 is MNHEY, CDR2 SMNVEV (reference sequence). Between the trimmed V and J ends, which lost 4 bases and 6 bases, there was a span of 13 bases. CDR3: CASSSDLRSEQYV. The CDR3 DNA reads as TGTGCCAGCAGTTCTGACCTTCGGAGCGAGCAGTACGTC.

In the case of this clone: The sample has other DNA sequences that encode this CDR3 too. The V gene is TRBV5-1, the J gene TRBJ2-7; D is unresolved. This CDR3 has 12 amino acids. Trimming cost V 0 bases and J 3 bases, with 4 bases left between them. Per germline, CDR1 SGHRS and CDR2 YFSETQ. CDR3 sequence (DNA): TGCGCCAGCAGCTTGGACTACTACGAGCAGTACTTC. Residues: CASSLDYYEQYF.

The V call is TRBV30, the J call TRBJ2-5, with TRBD2 matching over 9 bases. The V and J ends lost 2 bases and 4 bases, in that order; junction bases with no gene match: 11. Germline CDR1 reads GTSNPN; CDR2 reads SVGIG (reference sequence). The CDR3 loop spans 16 amino acids. Here the CDR3 DNA reads TGTGCCTGGAGTCCAATAGCGGGAGCGATCACAGAGACCCAGTACTTC. Translated, it gives CAWSPIAGAITETQYF.

The chain recombines TRBV7-2 with TRBJ2-3; no reliable D call. The germline V and J ends were trimmed by 7 bases and 2 bases, with 16 bases remaining between them. This CDR3 contains 15 residues. The germline V gene has CDR1 SGHTA and CDR2 FQGNSA. Here the CDR3 DNA reads TGTGCCAGCAACCCCGAAAGGACCTCCACAGATACGCAGTATTTT. This sequence encodes CASNPERTSTDTQYF.

This chain joins TRBV5-6 and TRBJ1-2; 9 bases align to TRBD1. This CDR3 is 16 amino acids long. V trimming: 1 base; J trimming: 6 bases; junction bases outside the gene matches: 10. CDR1 and CDR2 (germline): SGHDT, YYEEEE. CDR3 sequence: CASSLPSPGQGDGYTF. The CDR3 DNA is TGTGCCAGCAGCTTGCCGTCACCGGGACAGGGCGATGGCTACACCTTC.

Worth noting for this clone: A junction end diverges from the germline sequence, so it may reflect a read error. The rearrangement links TRBV5-4 to TRBJ2-7; tentatively, D is TRBD2 (7 bases). Germline lookup yields CDR1 SGHNT and CDR2 YYREEE (reference sequence). The CDR3 extends over 18 amino acids. As DNA, the CDR3 is TGCGCCAGCAGCCAAGGGAGGGTCGGGGGCCAGGGGTCCTACGAGCAGTACTTC. Its protein product is CASSQGRVGGQGSYEQYF.

The rearrangement uses TRBV7-9 and TRBJ2-5; 7 bases line up with TRBD1. Germline assignment: CDR1 SEHNR and CDR2 FQNEAQ (reference sequence). This CDR3 is built from 19 residues. J was trimmed by 0 bases and V by 5 bases; bases with no gene match: 18. This CDR3 reads CASSRYGTAQGEYQETQYF. DNA for the CDR3: TGTGCCAGCAGCCGCTACGGGACAGCCCAGGGTGAATACCAAGAGACCCAGTACTTC. The full variable domain, in which reference TRBV7-9 and TRBJ2-5 provide the parts outside the CDR3, is DTGVSQNPRHKITKRGQNVTFRCDPISEHNRLYWYRQTLGQGPEFLTYFQNEAQLEKSRLLSDRFSAERPKGSFSTLEIQRTEQGDSAMYLCASSRYGTAQGEYQETQYFGPGTRLLVL.

The chain has TRBV5-1 and TRBJ2-3; 9 bases match TRBD1. The CDR3 covers 15 residues. Germline lookup yields CDR1 SGHRS and CDR2 YFSETQ. V trimming: 2 bases; J trimming: 3 bases; junction bases outside the gene matches: 4. The CDR3 nucleotides read TGCGCCAGCAGCTTACAGGGGGCTTTGACAGATACGCAGTATTTT. It yields the protein CASSLQGALTDTQYF.

This chain uses TRBV4-1 with TRBJ1-2; a weak D match, TRBD1 (6 bases). From germline, CDR1 is MGHRA and CDR2 YSYEKL. V shed 0 bases and J shed 2 bases, with 16 bases lying between them. The CDR3 contains 17 residues. The CDR3 reads CASSQEERGGRNYGYTF. The CDR3 DNA reads TGCGCCAGCAGCCAAGAAGAGCGTGGGGGCAGGAACTATGGCTACACCTTC.

The chain carries TRBV4-2 and TRBJ2-4, with TRBD1 matching 12 bases. Per germline, CDR1 LGHNA and CDR2 YNFKEQ. J was trimmed by 6 bases and V by 0 bases; bases with no gene match: 6. The CDR3 has 17 residues. The CDR3: CASSQDTAGQGANIQYF. The CDR3 nucleotides are TGTGCCAGCAGCCAAGATACTGCGGGACAGGGGGCAAACATTCAGTACTTC.

The gene calls are TRBV5-6 and TRBJ2-3; D is possibly TRBD2 (6 bases). The CDR3 is made up of 17 amino acids. V lost 4 bases, J lost 2 bases, and 20 bases lay in between. The germline V gene has CDR1 SGHDT and CDR2 YYEEEE. The CDR3 sequence: CASSPGGPIMHTDTQYF. DNA for the CDR3: TGTGCCAGCAGCCCTGGAGGGCCCATAATGCACACAGATACGCAGTATTTT. The full variable domain, in which reference TRBV5-6 and TRBJ2-3 provide the parts outside the CDR3, is DAGVTQSPTHLIKTRGQQVTLRCSPKSGHDTVSWYQQALGQGPQFIFQYYEEEERQRGNFPDRFSGHQFPNYSSELNVNALLLGDSALYLCASSPGGPIMHTDTQYFGPGTRLTVL.

The sample holds a few counts of this clone. The V gene is TRBV4-3, the J gene TRBJ2-4; TRBD2 agrees at 7 bases. Trimming cost V 4 bases and J 9 bases; bases outside gene matches: 12. CDR3 length: 15 residues. CDR1 and CDR2 from the germline V gene are LGHNA and YSLEER. In DNA form, the CDR3 reads TGCGCCAGCAGCCCTACGACCGGGACTATGGGCATTCAGTACTTC. The encoded protein is CASSPTTGTMGIQYF.

This clone was counted only a few times. The V gene is TRBV9, the J gene TRBJ2-3, with D possibly matching TRBD2 (6 bases). Germline assignment: CDR1 SGDLS and CDR2 YYNGEE. The CDR3 is 16 amino acids. The V end lost 0 bases, the J end lost 2 bases, and 13 bases lay between the germline ends. The CDR3 nucleotides are TGTGCCAGCAGCGTAGGGTCTAGCGCATACACAGATACGCAGTATTTT. Its protein is CASSVGSSAYTDTQYF.

This clone turned up a few times. This likely came from a read error, as a far larger clone is one base away. The rearrangement links TRBV5-1 to TRBJ2-2, with unresolved D. Trimming took off 0 bases at V and 5 bases at J, with 2 bases between the two ends. CDR1 is SGHRS and CDR2 is YFSETQ in the germline V gene. The CDR3 is 12 residues long. CDR3 sequence (DNA): TGCGCCAGCAGCTTGGAGACCGGGGAGCTGTTTTTT. This gives the protein CASSLETGELFF.

The gene calls are TRBV29-1 and TRBJ1-2, with 11 nucleotides matching TRBD1. The CDR3 runs 15 residues. Per germline, CDR1 SQVTM and CDR2 ANQGSEA. After removal of 6 bases from V and 4 bases from J, the junction contained 10 bases not matched to a gene. The chain's CDR3 is CSVKGQGDFGYGYTF. The CDR3 coding sequence is TGCAGCGTGAAGGGACAGGGGGATTTTGGCTATGGCTACACCTTC.

The chain recombines TRBV4-3 with TRBJ1-2, with D possibly matching TRBD1 (5 bases). Per the germline V gene, CDR1 is LGHNA and CDR2 is YSLEER. Trimming removed 0 bases at V and 7 bases at J, with 12 bases between. The CDR3 length is 14 residues. CDR3 in amino acids: CASSQDGAGIGYTF. CDR3 bases: TGCGCCAGCAGCCAAGACGGGGCCGGGATTGGCTACACCTTC.

This clone was recorded a few times. The V gene is TRBV5-6, the J gene TRBJ1-1; 9 bases align to TRBD1. CDR3 size: 14 residues. In germline, CDR1 is SGHDT, CDR2 YYEEEE. V lost 3 bases, J lost 7 bases, and 7 bases stayed unmatched. For the CDR3, the DNA is TGTGCCAGCAGCTCAGGGACAGGGAGGGGTGAAGCTTTCTTT. It codes for CASSSGTGRGEAFF.

CDR3 DNA sequence: TGTGCCAGCAGCTTGACGGTTGGTGAGCAGTTCTTC. Residues: CASSLTVGEQFF. The chain has TRBV5-4 and TRBJ2-1, with unresolved D. This CDR3 contains 12 residues. Germline V gives CDR1 SGHNT, CDR2 YYREEE (reference sequence). V was trimmed by 1 base and J by 9 bases, leaving 8 bases between them.

A few counts support this clone. The rearrangement joins TRBV18 to TRBJ1-1; 9 bases match TRBD1. Losses at the gene ends were 4 bases for V and 4 bases for J; bases not matched to a gene: 4. The CDR3 covers 14 residues. CDR1 and CDR2 (germline): KGHSH, LQKENI. In DNA, the CDR3 is TGTGCCAGCTCACAACAGGGGGCTGGCACTGAAGCTTTCTTT. Its protein is CASSQQGAGTEAFF.